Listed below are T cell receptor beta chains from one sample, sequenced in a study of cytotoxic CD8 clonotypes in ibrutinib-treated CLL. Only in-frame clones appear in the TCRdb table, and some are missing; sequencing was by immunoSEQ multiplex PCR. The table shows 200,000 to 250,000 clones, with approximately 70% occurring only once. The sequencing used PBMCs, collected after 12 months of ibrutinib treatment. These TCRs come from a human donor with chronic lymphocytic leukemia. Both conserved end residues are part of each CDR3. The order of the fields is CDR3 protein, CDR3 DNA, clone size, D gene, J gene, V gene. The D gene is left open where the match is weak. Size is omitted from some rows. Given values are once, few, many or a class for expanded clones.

CASTLGDTEAFF,TGTGCCAGCACCCTGGGGGACACTGAAGCTTTCTTT,-,-,TRBJ1-1,TRBV5-4
CASSQEMVYGYTF,TGTGCCAGCAGCCAAGAGATGGTTTATGGCTACACCTTC,-,-,TRBJ1-2,TRBV14
CASSPREQGSYEQYF,TGTGCCAGCAGCCCTCGAGAACAGGGTTCCTACGAGCAGTACTTC,-,-,TRBJ2-7,TRBV13
CASRGLAVNNEQFF,TGTGCCAGCAGGGGACTAGCGGTAAACAATGAGCAGTTCTTC,few,TRBD2,TRBJ2-1,TRBV28
CASSAPGDSSYNEQFF,TGTGCCAGCAGCGCCCCGGGGGATTCCTCCTACAATGAGCAGTTCTTC,-,-,TRBJ2-1,TRBV9
CAWSVAATYEQYF,TGTGCCTGGAGTGTCGCAGCAACCTACGAGCAGTACTTC,-,-,TRBJ2-7,TRBV30
CASRTHSSSYNEQFF,TGTGCCAGCAGAACTCACTCAAGCTCCTACAATGAGCAGTTCTTC,-,-,TRBJ2-1,TRBV28
CASSPIGSLYGYTF,TGCGCCAGCAGCCCCATTGGGAGCTTGTATGGCTACACCTTC,-,-,TRBJ1-2,TRBV4-3
CASSSPSGYEQYF,TGTGCCAGCAGCTCCCCCTCGGGGTACGAGCAGTACTTC,-,-,TRBJ2-7,TRBV11-2
CASSPGTGGYEQYF,TGTGCCAGTAGTCCCGGGACAGGGGGCTACGAGCAGTACTTC,-,TRBD1,TRBJ2-7,TRBV19
CASSYSIQGNYGYTF,TGTGCCAGCAGTTACTCGATTCAGGGGAACTATGGCTACACCTTC,once,-,TRBJ1-2,TRBV6-5